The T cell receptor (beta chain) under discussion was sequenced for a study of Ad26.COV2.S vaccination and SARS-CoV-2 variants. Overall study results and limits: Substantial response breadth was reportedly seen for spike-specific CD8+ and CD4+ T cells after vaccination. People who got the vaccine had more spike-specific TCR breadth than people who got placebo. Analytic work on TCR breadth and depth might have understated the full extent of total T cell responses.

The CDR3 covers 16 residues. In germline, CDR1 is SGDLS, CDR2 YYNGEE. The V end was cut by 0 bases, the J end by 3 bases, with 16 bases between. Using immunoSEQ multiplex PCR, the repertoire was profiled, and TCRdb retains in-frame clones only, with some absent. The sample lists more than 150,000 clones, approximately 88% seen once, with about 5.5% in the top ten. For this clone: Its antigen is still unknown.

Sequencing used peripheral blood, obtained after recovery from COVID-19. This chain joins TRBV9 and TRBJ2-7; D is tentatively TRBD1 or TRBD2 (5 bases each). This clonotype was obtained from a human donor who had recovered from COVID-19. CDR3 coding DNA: TGTGCCAGCAGCGTAGCCGTCGGGGACGGCAGCTACGAGCAGTACTTC. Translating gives CASSVAVGDGSYEQYF.